This T cell receptor beta chain was captured in a study of T cells in Graves' hyperthyroidism and ophthalmopathy. Amplification of TCR beta CDR3 regions used RNA as the template. A set of HTBI primers served as the primers for a first-round RT-PCR of the TCR CDR3. TCRdb passed the multiplex PCR reads through MiXCR, listing each CDR3 protein once. The sample holds 250,000 to 350,000 distinct CDR3 sequences; around a sixth are singletons and the top ten take roughly 31%. The CDR3 is made up of 13 amino acids. Unmatched junction bases numbered 6, after V lost 8 bases and J lost 7 bases. From germline, CDR1 is MNHEY and CDR2 SMNVEV (reference sequence). When ophthalmopathy did not progress within 18 months, Graves' hyperthyroidism was considered stable. Reasons for excluding patients were uncontrolled infection, other autoimmune disease, pregnancy or lactation. The authors took PBMCs from 7.5 to 10 ml fresh peripheral blood.

This TCR was recovered from a man between 25 and 39 years old with Graves' hyperthyroidism. The specimen was blood. The chain employs TRBV27 and TRBJ2-1; 9 positions match TRBD2. The DNA of the CDR3 is TGTGCCAGCCATAGCGGGAGTCGGAATGAGCAGTTCTTC. Amino acids: CASHSGSRNEQFF.